This passage covers 25 T cell receptor beta chains from one sample sequenced in a study of cytomegalovirus exposure and HLA in healthy donors. Vbeta (60) and Jbeta (13) primers were used in the PCR. Method: immunoSEQ multiplex PCR; TCRdb's copy keeps in-frame clones and lacks some. There are about 87,000 clones in the sample; approximately 75% occur only once, and about 4% lies in the top ten. Material: PBMCs. These receptors all stem from a woman aged 40 to 50 in good health and CMV-seronegative.

This clone has only a few counts. The V and J genes are TRBV30 and TRBJ1-3, with D uncertain. The CDR3 extends over 11 amino acids. Trimming took 5 bases from V and 4 from J, leaving 6 bases between them. Germline assignment: CDR1 GTSNPN and CDR2 SVGIG (reference sequence). The CDR3 is CAWGPGNTIYF. The DNA for the CDR3 is TGTGCCTGGGGGCCGGGAAACACCATATATTTT.

V and J are TRBV4-2 and TRBJ2-1; D is uncertain. V dropped 0 bases and J dropped 9 bases, with 9 bases sitting between them. The germline gives CDR1 LGHNA, CDR2 YNFKEQ. The length of the CDR3 is 13 residues. The CDR3 DNA reads as TGTGCCAGCAGCCAAGAAGGTGGCGGTGAGCAGTTCTTC. Translating it yields CASSQEGGGEQFF.

The rearrangement uses TRBV4-1 and TRBJ2-1, with D possibly TRBD1 on 5 matching bases. Germline V gene data show CDR1 as MGHRA and CDR2 as YSYEKL. The V end was cut by 3 bases, the J end by 0 bases, with 12 bases between. The CDR3 sequence is 16 residues long. CDR3 in amino acids: CASSQVDILSYNEQFF. CDR3 nucleotides: TGCGCCAGCAGCCAGGTGGACATTCTCTCCTACAATGAGCAGTTCTTC.

The genes are TRBV28 and TRBJ1-5; possible D gene TRBD1, 6 bases. The CDR3 runs 16 residues. The germline V gene encodes CDR1 MDHEN and CDR2 SYDVKM. With 6 bases removed from V and 3 bases from J, the gap between germline ends came to 18 bases. The CDR3 here is CASRPPGTTYNQPQHF. The DNA of the CDR3 is TGTGCCAGCAGACCTCCCGGGACAACATACAATCAGCCCCAGCATTTT.

This chain connects TRBV7-9 to TRBJ1-5; TRBD1 is a possible D gene (5 bases). Trimming stripped 4 bases from V and 4 bases from J, with 14 bases between. The length of the CDR3 is 15 residues. Germline V gene sequence: CDR1 SEHNR, CDR2 FQNEAQ (reference sequence). CDR3: CASSSTDIHNQPQHF. CDR3 sequence (DNA): TGTGCCAGCAGCTCAACGGACATCCATAATCAGCCCCAGCATTTT.

The chain combines TRBV19 with TRBJ2-1; TRBD1 matches at 9 bases. CDR3 size: 14 residues. CDR1 is LNHDA and CDR2 is SQIVND in the germline V gene (reference sequence). V was pared by 7 bases and J by 7 bases, with 8 bases of the junction left unmatched. In DNA, the CDR3 is TGTGCCAGTACCGTGGGGACAGGGATAAATGAGCAGTTCTTC. As protein: CASTVGTGINEQFF. The full variable domain, in which reference TRBV19 and TRBJ2-1 provide the parts outside the CDR3, is DGGITQSPKYLFRKEGQNVTLSCEQNLNHDAMYWYRQDPGQGLRLIYYSQIVNDFQKGDIAEGYSVSREKKESFPLTVTSAQKNPTAFYLCASTVGTGINEQFFGPGTRLTVL.

The rearrangement uses TRBV2 and TRBJ2-7; TRBD1 matches 7 bases. In germline, CDR1 is SNHLY, CDR2 FYNNEI. This CDR3 comprises 13 residues. V lost 8 bases to trimming and J lost 4 bases; unmatched junction nucleotides: 8. The CDR3 nucleotides are TGTGCCAGCTTGAGGGGGCTTGGATACGAGCAGTACTTC. This sequence encodes CASLRGLGYEQYF.

V is TRBV28 and J is TRBJ2-6; D call uncertain. Between the trimmed V and J ends, which lost 2 bases and 0 bases, there was a span of 11 bases. Germline CDR1 and CDR2: MDHEN and SYDVKM. The CDR3 totals 17 residues. CDR3 nucleotides: TGTGCCAGCAGTTTAAGGTCGGGTAACTCTGGGGCCAACGTCCTGACTTTC. Its translation: CASSLRSGNSGANVLTF.

V is TRBV30 and J is TRBJ1-6, with D possibly TRBD1 on 6 matching bases. CDR3 length: 15 amino acids. The ends were cut back, 3 bases at V and 7 bases at J, with 16 bases in the middle. Germline V lookup: CDR1 GTSNPN, CDR2 SVGIG (reference sequence). The CDR3 region has the DNA TGTGCCTGGAGATTGGAACAGGGACGGAATTCACCCCTCCACTTT. This codes for CAWRLEQGRNSPLHF.

CDR3 sequence reads: CASSQTLQGPRGGYTF. In DNA form, the CDR3 reads TGCGCCAGCAGCCAAACCTTACAGGGGCCTAGAGGGGGCTACACCTTC. The chain links TRBV4-1 to TRBJ1-2, with 7 bases matching TRBD1. Trimming took 2 bases from V and 8 from J; bases not matched to a gene: 14. The germline V gene has CDR1 MGHRA and CDR2 YSYEKL. This CDR3 is built from 16 residues.

The chain recombines TRBV19 with TRBJ1-2; TRBD1 aligns across 9 bases. This CDR3 has 13 amino acids. V gave up 8 bases and J gave up 7 bases; unmatched junction bases: 8. CDR1 is LNHDA and CDR2 is SQIVND in the germline V gene (reference sequence). This CDR3 reads CASEQGAQAGYTF. The CDR3 region has the DNA TGTGCCAGTGAACAGGGGGCGCAGGCTGGCTACACCTTC. Combining the CDR3 with reference TRBV19 and TRBJ1-2 gives the whole variable domain DGGITQSPKYLFRKEGQNVTLSCEQNLNHDAMYWYRQDPGQGLRLIYYSQIVNDFQKGDIAEGYSVSREKKESFPLTVTSAQKNPTAFYLCASEQGAQAGYTFGSGTRLTVV.

The chain joins TRBV5-1 to TRBJ2-5; 7 bases fit TRBD2. The trim removed 4 bases at V and 5 bases at J, leaving 5 bases unmatched. Germline values: CDR1 SGHRS, CDR2 YFSETQ. This CDR3 comprises 13 residues. CDR3 in amino acids: CASSRTRGETQYF. As DNA, the CDR3 is TGCGCCAGCAGCCGGACGCGGGGGGAGACCCAGTACTTC.

The V and J genes are TRBV7-9 and TRBJ1-4, with D possibly being TRBD1 (5 bases). Trimming cost V 1 base and J 15 bases, with 15 bases left between them. This CDR3 is built from 13 residues. Germline-derived CDR1 and CDR2 are SEHNR and FQNEAQ (reference sequence). CDR3 protein: CASSLDGRTGVFF. DNA of the CDR3: TGTGCCAGCAGCTTAGATGGTCGGACGGGGGTGTTTTTT.

This sequence joins TRBV5-1 and TRBJ1-1; TRBD1 aligns across 9 bases. Trimming cost V 0 bases and J 1 base; bases outside gene matches: 1. CDR1 and CDR2 (germline): SGHRS, YFSETQ. The CDR3 length is 15 residues. The CDR3 region is CASSLVDRGNTEAFF. In DNA form, the CDR3 reads TGCGCCAGCAGCTTGGTGGACAGGGGGAACACTGAAGCTTTCTTT.

V usage is TRBV7-2 and J usage is TRBJ1-2; TRBD1 agrees at 7 bases. Germline assignment: CDR1 SGHTA and CDR2 FQGNSA. This CDR3 is 14 amino acids long. The V segment lost 3 bases and the J segment 4 bases; nucleotides outside the gene matches: 5. The CDR3 loop reads CASSFRGQLYGYTF. Written as DNA, the CDR3 is TGTGCCAGCAGCTTTAGGGGGCAACTCTATGGCTACACCTTC.

The chain carries TRBV30 and TRBJ1-3, with 8 bases lining up with TRBD1. Germline CDR1 reads GTSNPN; CDR2 reads SVGIG (reference sequence). The length of the CDR3 is 17 residues. Unmatched junction bases numbered 12, after V lost 3 bases and J lost 2 bases. This CDR3 is CAWRGPGGAYAGNTIYF. The CDR3 nucleotides read TGTGCCTGGAGAGGTCCAGGGGGCGCCTATGCTGGAAACACCATATATTTT.

This chain joins TRBV6-5 and TRBJ2-1, with a possible D match to TRBD1 (5 bases). Germline-derived CDR1 and CDR2 are MNHEY and SVGAGI. V was clipped by 2 bases and J by 7 bases, with 18 bases between them. The CDR3 runs to 16 residues. The CDR3 is CASSYGRAGPRNEQFF. In DNA form, the CDR3 reads TGTGCCAGCAGTTACGGCAGGGCCGGGCCTAGGAATGAGCAGTTCTTC.

Only one count was recorded for this clone. The chain has TRBV28 and TRBJ2-3, with D perhaps TRBD2 (5 bases). CDR3 length equals 15 residues. The germline gives CDR1 MDHEN, CDR2 SYDVKM. Trimming left V 2 bases short and J 4 bases short, with 13 bases between. CDR3 coding DNA: TGTGCCAGCAGTTTAGGAGGCAGTCGGGCAGATACGCAGTATTTT. It specifies CASSLGGSRADTQYF.

The rearrangement links TRBV7-3 to TRBJ2-2, with 9 bases fitting TRBD2. This CDR3 has 15 amino acids. With 4 bases clipped from V and 7 bases from J, the junction kept 7 bases outside the gene matches. CDR1 is SGHTA, CDR2 FQGTGA, per germline. The CDR3 loop reads CASSSSSGVNGELFF. The DNA of the CDR3 is TGTGCCAGCAGCTCATCTAGCGGGGTTAACGGGGAGCTGTTTTTT.

This clone was picked up many times. The J gene is TRBJ1-4, the V gene TRBV11-2, with D uncertain. The germline V gene encodes CDR1 SGHAT and CDR2 FQNNGV. This CDR3 is built from 14 residues. V was trimmed by 4 bases and J by 8 bases, leaving 14 bases between them. This CDR3 is CASSYTSPQEKLFF. The DNA for the CDR3 is TGTGCCAGCAGCTACACATCCCCGCAGGAAAAACTGTTTTTT.

V usage is TRBV2 and J usage is TRBJ1-5, with TRBD1 matching 8 bases. The CDR3 length is 15 residues. Germline V gene data show CDR1 as SNHLY and CDR2 as FYNNEI. V lost 2 bases, J lost 9 bases, and 9 bases stayed unmatched. In nucleotides, the CDR3 is TGTGCCAGCAGTGAAACCCGACAGGGGATGGGGCCCCAGCATTTT. It yields the protein CASSETRQGMGPQHF.

The genes are TRBV11-2 and TRBJ2-3; no clear D gene. Germline V gene data show CDR1 as SGHAT and CDR2 as FQNNGV. Deletions cut 5 bases from V and 6 bases from J, with 9 bases between. The CDR3 is made up of 12 amino acids. The CDR3 coding sequence is TGTGCCAGCAGCCGTGTATTGGATACGCAGTATTTT. It encodes CASSRVLDTQYF.

The rearrangement uses TRBV7-9 and TRBJ1-2, with D unresolved. The V and J ends lost 6 bases and 3 bases respectively, with 5 bases between them. Per the germline V gene, CDR1 is SEHNR and CDR2 is FQNEAQ (reference sequence). This CDR3 comprises 11 residues. This CDR3 is CASSPDYGYTF. CDR3 bases: TGTGCCAGCAGTCCTGACTATGGCTACACCTTC.

The chain employs TRBV5-1 and TRBJ2-1; 11 bases line up with TRBD1. This CDR3 contains 14 residues. Germline CDR1 is SGHRS and CDR2 is YFSETQ. V shed 4 bases and J 10 bases; nucleotides not matched to a gene: 7. DNA of the CDR3: TGCGCCAGCAGCCCCCGGACAGGGGGCAAGGAGCAGTTCTTC. Translated: CASSPRTGGKEQFF. The variable domain in full, completed from reference TRBV5-1 and TRBJ2-1, reads KAGVTQTPRYLIKTRGQQVTLSCSPISGHRSVSWYQQTPGQGLQFLFEYFSETQRNKGNFPGRFSGRQFSNSRSEMNVSTLELGDSALYLCASSPRTGGKEQFFGPGTRLTVL.

The V call is TRBV19, the J call TRBJ1-5; D is ambiguous. Per the germline V gene, CDR1 is LNHDA and CDR2 is SQIVND (reference sequence). V was clipped by 6 bases and J by 2 bases, with 11 bases between them. The CDR3 runs to 14 residues. This CDR3 is CASSDGWGNQPQHF. The DNA for the CDR3 is TGTGCCAGTAGCGACGGGTGGGGCAATCAGCCCCAGCATTTT.